Following are 26 T cell receptor beta chains from one sample sequenced in a study of T cells after posttransplantation cyclophosphamide. Profiling relied on immunoSEQ multiplex PCR, and the TCRdb table lists in-frame clones only, not all of them. Singletons are absent from the sample, which has more than 40,000 clones. Sequencing used PBMCs. The receptor set was obtained from a man between 35 and 55 years old in good health, CMV-negative, and a related stem cell transplant donor.

This clone was counted ten times or more. This chain joins TRBV6-1 and TRBJ2-7; TRBD1 agrees at 7 bases. V gave up 6 bases and J gave up 6 bases; unmatched junction bases: 11. CDR3 length: 14 residues. CDR1 is MNHNS and CDR2 is SASEGT in the germline V gene. CDR3 residues: CASSRDRVVGEQYF. CDR3 coding DNA: TGTGCCAGCAGCAGGGACAGAGTAGTGGGCGAGCAGTACTTC.

This clone occurred many times. J is TRBJ2-7 and V is TRBV5-5; a possible D gene is TRBD2 (5 bases). The CDR3 sequence is 15 residues long. The V end lost 1 base, the J end lost 2 bases, and 13 bases lay between the germline ends. Germline CDR1 and CDR2: SGHKS and YYEKEE (reference sequence). DNA for the CDR3: TGTGCCAGCAGCTTGATAAGGGAGCCTCCCTACGAGCAGTACTTC. It specifies CASSLIREPPYEQYF.

This clone occurred many times. The V and J genes are TRBV4-1 and TRBJ2-7; D might be TRBD1 (7 bases). The CDR3 contains 18 residues. V shed 0 bases and J shed 0 bases, with 18 bases lying between them. Germline CDR1 MGHRA, CDR2 YSYEKL. This CDR3 is CASSQEWGAGGYSYEQYF. The CDR3 DNA is TGCGCCAGCAGCCAAGAGTGGGGGGCAGGGGGGTACTCCTACGAGCAGTACTTC.

This clone was detected ten times or more. V usage is TRBV4-2 and J usage is TRBJ2-1; a weak D match, TRBD2 (5 bases). Per germline, CDR1 LGHNA and CDR2 YNFKEQ. The CDR3 contains 17 residues. Trimming took off 0 bases at V and 7 bases at J, with 19 bases between the two ends. CDR3 nucleotide sequence: TGTGCCAGCAGCCAAGACGGTGCTAGCCGGGTGGTGAATGAGCAGTTCTTC. Translated: CASSQDGASRVVNEQFF.

This clone was found many times. The gene calls are TRBV19 and TRBJ1-1; a weak D match, TRBD1 (6 bases). Germline V gives CDR1 LNHDA, CDR2 SQIVND (reference sequence). The CDR3 is 13 amino acids. V lost 7 bases and J 4 bases, leaving 13 bases between the germline ends. CDR3 protein: CASTGRGITEAFF. In DNA, the CDR3 is TGTGCCAGTACGGGCAGGGGAATCACTGAAGCTTTCTTT.

Ten or more counts support this clone. The V gene is TRBV7-2, the J gene TRBJ1-2; TRBD1 matches at 7 bases. CDR1 SGHTA and CDR2 FQGNSA come from the germline V gene. J was trimmed by 2 bases and V by 4 bases; bases with no gene match: 10. CDR3 length equals 16 residues. The CDR3 is CASSSWPRGQNYGYTF. For the CDR3, the DNA is TGTGCCAGCAGCTCCTGGCCCAGGGGACAGAACTATGGCTACACCTTC.

Ten or more counts support this clone. J is TRBJ1-5 and V is TRBV5-4, with 7 bases that match TRBD1. This CDR3 spans 15 amino acids. CDR1 is SGHNT, CDR2 YYREEE, per germline (reference sequence). Trimming at V came to 1 base and at J to 0 bases, leaving 1 base not matched to a gene. The CDR3 coding sequence is TGTGCCAGCAGCTTGACAGGGGATAGCAATCAGCCCCAGCATTTT. Its protein product is CASSLTGDSNQPQHF.

This clone was found many times. The chain carries TRBV28 and TRBJ1-3; D unresolved. The CDR3 extends over 15 amino acids. Trimming removed 5 bases at V and 0 bases at J, with 11 bases between. CDR1 MDHEN and CDR2 SYDVKM come from the germline V gene. The DNA of the CDR3 is TGTGCCAGCAGTCTACCCCACGGCTCTGGAAACACCATATATTTT. Protein sequence: CASSLPHGSGNTIYF.

This clone came up many times. This chain joins TRBV9 and TRBJ2-1; TRBD2 agrees at 7 bases. V was clipped by 2 bases and J by 5 bases; unmatched bases: 4. This CDR3 has 14 amino acids. The germline V gene has CDR1 SGDLS and CDR2 YYNGEE. CDR3 amino acids: CASSVSGTNNEQFF. Here the CDR3 DNA reads TGTGCCAGCAGCGTTTCCGGGACTAACAATGAGCAGTTCTTC.

This clone was counted ten times or more. The chain joins TRBV9 to TRBJ2-1, with D tentatively TRBD1 (6 bases). CDR1 and CDR2 (germline): SGDLS, YYNGEE. V lost 2 bases and J 0 bases, leaving 12 bases between the germline ends. CDR3 length: 16 amino acids. The CDR3 bases are TGTGCCAGCAGCGTTGGGGGCTCCCTCTCCTACAATGAGCAGTTCTTC. Translation: CASSVGGSLSYNEQFF.

This clone has at least ten counts. CDR3 sequence: CASSANKGGGLGNQPQHF. CDR3 DNA: TGTGCCAGCAGTGCAAATAAGGGAGGGGGGCTTGGAAATCAGCCCCAGCATTTT. The chain carries TRBV2 and TRBJ1-5; TRBD1 is a possible D gene (6 bases). V was clipped by 4 bases and J by 4 bases, with 23 bases between them. CDR3 length: 18 amino acids. CDR1 and CDR2 (germline): SNHLY, FYNNEI.

This clone was observed at least ten times. The rearrangement links TRBV18 to TRBJ1-3; D may be TRBD1 (6 bases). CDR1 is KGHSH and CDR2 is LQKENI in the germline V gene. V was clipped by 6 bases and J by 4 bases, with 16 bases between them. This CDR3 has 15 amino acids. The chain's CDR3 is CASSATTGTGNTIYF. The CDR3 DNA sequence: TGTGCCAGCTCCGCTACGACGGGGACAGGAAACACCATATATTTT.

This clone appeared many times. The chain couples TRBV4-3 to TRBJ2-3, with a weak D call TRBD2 (6 bases). V was shortened by 4 bases and J by 1 base, with 21 bases between the two germline ends. This CDR3 spans 18 amino acids. Germline CDR1 LGHNA, CDR2 YSLEER. The CDR3 bases are TGCGCCAGCAGCCCCGCCCCCGGGAGCGACCGGGGCACAGATACGCAGTATTTT. Translation: CASSPAPGSDRGTDTQYF.

The table lists this clone with many counts. The rearrangement joins TRBV27 to TRBJ2-2; TRBD2 matches 7 bases. V dropped 3 bases and J dropped 5; count of bases not matched to a gene: 9. The CDR3 length is 16 residues. The germline V gene encodes CDR1 MNHEY and CDR2 SMNVEV (reference sequence). CDR3 residues: CASSFRAGVETGELFF. CDR3 coding DNA: TGTGCCAGCAGTTTTAGGGCGGGAGTAGAGACCGGGGAGCTGTTTTTT.

This clone was detected many times. The chain joins TRBV6-5 to TRBJ2-5, with 7 bases fitting TRBD2. V was clipped by 0 bases and J by 1 base; unmatched bases: 2. This CDR3 is built from 15 residues. Looked up from germline, CDR1 is MNHEY and CDR2 is SVGAGI. Written as DNA, the CDR3 is TGTGCCAGCAGTTACTCGAGCGGGACCCAAGAGACCCAGTACTTC. Protein: CASSYSSGTQETQYF.

At least ten counts were recorded for this clone. Here the CDR3 reads CASSPRRTTPTRDVDEQYF. DNA for the CDR3: TGTGCCAGCAGCCCAAGGCGGACTACGCCAACGCGGGATGTCGACGAGCAGTACTTC. The chain couples TRBV7-8 to TRBJ2-7; tentative D call: TRBD2 (6 bases). The ends were cut back, 5 bases at V and 5 bases at J, with 31 bases in the middle. CDR3 length: 19 amino acids. Germline CDR1 is SGHVS and CDR2 is FQNEAQ.

Many counts were recorded for this clone. This chain links TRBV12-2 with TRBJ2-7; TRBD1 is taken as the D call from the table, unchecked against the DNA. TRBV12-2 is a pseudogene segment. This CDR3 is built from 16 residues. Written as DNA, the CDR3 is TGTGCAAGTCGCCCCCGGACAGGGATTAAAACCTACGAGCAGTACTTC. Its protein is CASRPRTGIKTYEQYF.

This clone was counted ten times or more. This sequence joins TRBV5-1 and TRBJ1-1; D ambiguous. V was trimmed by 0 bases and J by 3 bases, leaving 6 bases between them. Germline CDR1 SGHRS, CDR2 YFSETQ. The CDR3 runs 13 residues. CDR3 in amino acids: CASSLGGHTEAFF. CDR3 bases: TGCGCCAGCAGCTTGGGTGGCCACACTGAAGCTTTCTTT.

At least ten counts were recorded for this clone. The chain uses TRBV5-6 and TRBJ2-5; 9 nucleotides line up with TRBD2. The CDR3 loop spans 14 amino acids. CDR1 is SGHDT, CDR2 YYEEEE, per germline. The trim removed 4 bases at V and 3 bases at J, leaving 4 bases unmatched. In DNA, the CDR3 is TGTGCCAGCAGCGAATTAGCGGGAGAAGAGACCCAGTACTTC. Translation: CASSELAGEETQYF.

This clone occurred many times. The chain carries TRBV4-3 and TRBJ2-7; perhaps TRBD2 as D (5 bases). The germline V gene has CDR1 LGHNA and CDR2 YSLEER. V was clipped by 4 bases and J by 2 bases, with 18 bases between them. The length of the CDR3 is 16 residues. The CDR3 sequence: CASSPDPVAPPYEQYF. As DNA, the CDR3 is TGCGCCAGCAGCCCTGATCCAGTAGCGCCTCCCTACGAGCAGTACTTC.

This clone was found many times. V usage is TRBV7-2 and J usage is TRBJ1-4; D is perhaps TRBD1 (6 bases). The CDR3 runs to 17 residues. Germline lookup yields CDR1 SGHTA and CDR2 FQGNSA. V was trimmed by 1 base and J by 10 bases, leaving 22 bases between them. The chain's CDR3 is CASSLGEGQIGEGKLFF. The CDR3 DNA is TGTGCCAGCAGCTTAGGGGAAGGACAGATCGGGGAGGGAAAACTGTTTTTT.

This clone was counted only a few times. The chain employs TRBV7-9 and TRBJ2-1; perhaps TRBD2 as D (5 bases). Germline values: CDR1 SEHNR, CDR2 FQNEAQ (reference sequence). V was trimmed by 8 bases and J by 10 bases, leaving 24 bases between them. The CDR3 runs 15 residues. As DNA, the CDR3 is TGTGCCAGCGCGAACCGTGCGGGCGTAAGTGGAGAGCAGTTCTTC. Translated, it gives CASANRAGVSGEQFF.

The table lists this clone with many counts. The V gene is TRBV15, the J gene TRBJ2-2; 7 bases line up with TRBD1. The CDR3 spans 16 residues. V was pared by 5 bases and J by 4 bases, with 10 bases of the junction left unmatched. Looked up from germline, CDR1 is LNHNV and CDR2 is YYDKDF (reference sequence). The DNA for the CDR3 is TGTGCCACCAGCGTAAGGGGGCGCGTGGGCACCGGGGAGCTGTTTTTT. It codes for CATSVRGRVGTGELFF.

This clone has ten or more counts. This chain's CDR3 is CASSPIDSYEQYF. CDR3 nucleotide sequence: TGTGCCAGCAGCCCTATTGACAGTTACGAGCAGTACTTC. The chain uses TRBV11-2 and TRBJ2-7; D perhaps matches TRBD1 (5 bases). The CDR3 spans 13 residues. CDR1 is SGHAT, CDR2 FQNNGV, per germline. V was cut by 5 bases and J by 4 bases, with 12 bases left in between.

This clone was counted ten times or more. The chain employs TRBV6-5 and TRBJ1-1, with TRBD1 matching 7 bases. The germline CDR1 and CDR2 sequences are MNHEY and SVGAGI. The CDR3 contains 13 residues. Trimming at V came to 6 bases and at J to 9 bases, leaving 10 bases not matched to a gene. CDR3 amino acids: CASSKQGTFQAFF. The CDR3 nucleotides read TGTGCCAGCAGCAAACAGGGGACTTTTCAAGCTTTCTTT.

This clone was detected many times. This chain connects TRBV7-6 to TRBJ2-7; 8 bases line up with TRBD1. Germline V gene lookup returns CDR1 SGHVS and CDR2 FNYEAQ. Trimming at V came to 1 base and at J to 2 bases, leaving 1 base not matched to a gene. The CDR3 is 14 residues long. This CDR3 reads CASSLEDRAYEQYF. The CDR3 nucleotides read TGTGCCAGCAGCTTAGAGGACAGGGCCTACGAGCAGTACTTC.